A single sample gave rise to the 10 T cell receptor beta chains below, sequenced in a study of T and B cells in COVID-19 patients. BIOMED2 TRB-A/B primer pools were used in multiplex TRB PCR. TCRdb fed the multiplex PCR reads into MiXCR, producing one record per CDR3 protein. The sample includes about 8,400 distinct CDR3 sequences, about 25% of them seen just once. Blood genomic DNA input for TRB amplification was roughly 250-550 ng. The specimen was blood. The receptor set was obtained from a human donor who had recovered from COVID-19.

The rearrangement uses TRBV6-5 and TRBJ1-6; no clear D. Germline V gene lookup returns CDR1 MNHEY and CDR2 SVGAGI. The CDR3 covers 14 residues. The germline V and J ends were trimmed by 5 bases and 2 bases, with 7 bases remaining between them. The CDR3 coding sequence is TGTGCCAGCAGTGGACGGACCTATAATTCACCCCTCCACTTT. This codes for CASSGRTYNSPLHF.

This clonotype was seen just once. In nucleotides, the CDR3 is TGTGCCAGCAGTTCCCCTCGGGGATCCTACGAGCAGTACTTC. It is translated as CASSSPRGSYEQYF. The chain has TRBV6-4 and TRBJ2-7, with a possible D match to TRBD2 (5 bases). Germline assignment: CDR1 MRHNA and CDR2 SNTAGT. V lost 5 bases to trimming and J lost 1 base, with 12 bases between them. The CDR3 has 14 residues.

This clonotype was detected many times. The rearrangement uses TRBV18 and TRBJ1-1; the match to TRBD1 covers 8 bases. The germline gives CDR1 KGHSH, CDR2 LQKENI. J was trimmed by 1 base and V by 3 bases; bases with no gene match: 4. The length of the CDR3 is 15 residues. The CDR3 spells CASSPTGTGNTEAFF. The CDR3 region has the DNA TGTGCCAGCTCACCTACGGGGACAGGGAACACTGAAGCTTTCTTT.

A word on this clonotype: A much larger clone lies one base from this, so it may be a read error. V gene TRBV12-3 or TRBV12-4 combines with J gene TRBJ1-3; D is unclear. The CDR3 consists of 14 residues. The chain's CDR3 is CARSFAGAGNTIYF. The CDR3 nucleotides are TGTGCCAGAAGTTTTGCGGGCGCTGGAAACACCATATATTTT.

This clonotype was observed a few times. CDR3 in DNA: TGTGCCAGCAGCCTCGGGACTAGCGGGAGGGCCACAGATACGCAGTATTTT. Encoded protein: CASSLGTSGRATDTQYF. The genes are TRBV4-2 and TRBJ2-3; 16 bases are a match to TRBD2. The V segment lost 4 bases and the J segment 2 bases; nucleotides outside the gene matches: 3. The CDR3 has 17 amino acids. Germline V gives CDR1 LGHNA, CDR2 YNFKEQ.

This clonotype is classed as medium-sized. V usage is TRBV18 and J usage is TRBJ2-2; D may be TRBD2 (5 bases). Per the germline V gene, CDR1 is KGHSH and CDR2 is LQKENI. Trimming left V 1 base short and J 4 bases short, with 10 bases between. The CDR3 runs 15 residues. CDR3 nucleotide sequence: TGTGCCAGCTCACCACTCCGGGATTTCACCGGGGAGCTGTTTTTT. Its protein is CASSPLRDFTGELFF.

The V and J genes are TRBV29-1 and TRBJ2-1; 8 bases map to TRBD2. Germline V gene lookup returns CDR1 SQVTM and CDR2 ANQGSEA. The CDR3 is made up of 12 amino acids. The V gene end was trimmed by 4 bases and the J gene end by 10 bases; junction bases not matched to a gene: 6. Here the CDR3 DNA reads TGCAGCGTTGCTAGCGGGCATTCGGAGCAGTTCTTC. This encodes CSVASGHSEQFF.

This clonotype was observed many times. This chain joins TRBV15 and TRBJ2-1; D gene uncertain. V lost 1 base to trimming and J lost 9 bases, with 10 bases between them. The length of the CDR3 is 13 residues. Germline V gene data show CDR1 as LNHNV and CDR2 as YYDKDF (reference sequence). The CDR3 protein is CATSRGPGREQFF. The CDR3 bases are TGTGCCACCAGCAGAGGCCCTGGGCGTGAGCAGTTCTTC.

This clonotype is deemed medium-sized. This chain joins TRBV5-6 and TRBJ2-7, with D possibly being TRBD2 (6 bases). V was trimmed by 4 bases and J by 3 bases, leaving 14 bases between them. The germline V gene has CDR1 SGHDT and CDR2 YYEEEE. The CDR3 covers 14 residues. The CDR3 loop reads CASSRRDFIYEQYF. CDR3 nucleotides: TGTGCCAGCAGCAGACGGGACTTCATCTACGAGCAGTACTTC.

This clonotype is deemed medium-sized. V gene TRBV6-2 or TRBV6-3 combines with J gene TRBJ2-1, with 10 bases that match TRBD2. The CDR3 length is 14 residues. The trim removed 7 bases at V and 6 bases at J, leaving 6 bases unmatched. Germline CDR1 reads MNHEY; CDR2 reads SVGEGT. This CDR3 reads CASINSGRGNEQFF. CDR3 bases: TGTGCCAGCATCAACAGCGGGAGGGGCAATGAGCAGTTCTTC.